This T cell receptor beta chain came from a study of technical replicates of blood from a handful of donors. CDR3 size: 14 residues. V was cut by 2 bases and J by 5 bases, with 15 bases left in between. Germline CDR1 reads GTSNPN; CDR2 reads SVGIG (reference sequence). Profiling relied on immunoSEQ multiplex PCR, and the TCRdb table lists in-frame clones only, not all of them. There are tens of thousands of clones in the sample; approximately 94% occur only once, and 0.3% to 0.45% lies in the top ten. This clone was counted between two and nine times. The source is a human donor in good health. Sequenced material: T cells isolated from PBMCs. The rearrangement joins TRBV30 to TRBJ1-2; a weak D match, TRBD1 (6 bases). CDR3: CAWSYPTGFYGYTF. CDR3 coding DNA: TGTGCCTGGAGTTACCCAACAGGGTTTTATGGCTACACCTTC.